Given below is one T cell receptor beta chain in context. The source of the sample is a study of T cell changes during pregnancy in multiple sclerosis. Clones were sequenced by immunoSEQ multiplex PCR, and TCRdb holds only the in-frame ones, with some missing. The table includes 70,000 to 95,000 clones, around 93% detected once. This CDR3 comprises 14 residues. CDR1 is SNHLY and CDR2 is FYNNEI in the germline V gene. With V trimmed by 2 bases and J by 6 bases, 5 bases remained unmatched. The sample here was peripheral blood, taken after pregnancy. The origin of this receptor is a female donor in good health, enrolled as a control in a pregnancy study. V gene TRBV2 combines with J gene TRBJ1-2, with 8 bases matching TRBD1. The CDR3, as DNA: TGTGCCAGCAGTGAACAGGGGGCGAGTGATGGCTACACCTTC. It codes for CASSEQGASDGYTF.